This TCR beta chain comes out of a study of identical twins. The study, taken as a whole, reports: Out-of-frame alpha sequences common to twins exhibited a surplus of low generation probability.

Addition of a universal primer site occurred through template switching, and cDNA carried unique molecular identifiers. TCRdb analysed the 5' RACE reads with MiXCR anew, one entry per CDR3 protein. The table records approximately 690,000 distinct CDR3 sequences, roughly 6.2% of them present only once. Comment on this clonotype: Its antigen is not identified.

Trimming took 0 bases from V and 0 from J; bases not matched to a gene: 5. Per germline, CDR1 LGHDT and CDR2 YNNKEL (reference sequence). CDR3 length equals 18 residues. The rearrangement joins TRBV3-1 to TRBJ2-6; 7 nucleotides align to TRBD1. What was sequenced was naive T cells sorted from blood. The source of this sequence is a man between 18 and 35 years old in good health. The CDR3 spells CASSQDRDRPSGANVLTF. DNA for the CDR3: TGTGCCAGCAGCCAAGATAGGGACAGACCCTCTGGGGCCAACGTCCTGACTTTC.